What follows are 15 T cell receptor beta chains derived from one specimen sequenced in a study of PD-L1 blockade in urothelial cancer. TCRdb's table, derived via immunoSEQ multiplex PCR, lists solely in-frame clones and lacks some. The sample lists some 84,000 clones; roughly 82% were seen once. The sequencing here drew on PBMCs, taken around atezolizumab (anti-PD-L1) treatment. These receptors originate from a man in his sixties or seventies with urothelial cancer.

Judged by abundance, this clone is medium-sized (0.01 to 0.1%). This chain connects TRBV7-9 to TRBJ2-1, with D uncertain. The CDR3 runs 13 residues. CDR1 SEHNR and CDR2 FQNEAQ come from the germline V gene (reference sequence). V was trimmed by 4 bases and J by 3 bases, leaving 7 bases between them. The CDR3 bases are TGTGCCAGCAGCTGGCTAGTCTACAATGAGCAGTTCTTC. It yields the protein CASSWLVYNEQFF.

The chain combines TRBV4-1 with TRBJ1-5; D is perhaps TRBD1 (5 bases). CDR3 size: 16 residues. The germline gives CDR1 MGHRA, CDR2 YSYEKL. V shed 3 bases and J shed 2 bases, with 14 bases lying between them. CDR3 DNA sequence: TGCGCCAGCAGCCAGGGAGGCAGGGCGGGCAATCAGCCCCAGCATTTT. Protein: CASSQGGRAGNQPQHF.

The chain has TRBV18 and TRBJ1-5, with a weak D call TRBD1 (6 bases). The CDR3 covers 16 residues. Trimming left V 3 bases short and J 0 bases short, with 12 bases between. CDR1 KGHSH and CDR2 LQKENI come from the germline V gene. CDR3 in amino acids: CASSPSGGASNQPQHF. The CDR3 bases are TGTGCCAGCTCACCCAGCGGGGGGGCTAGCAATCAGCCCCAGCATTTT.

This sequence joins TRBV18 and TRBJ2-6, with D possibly matching TRBD1 (6 bases). Germline V gives CDR1 KGHSH, CDR2 LQKENI. This CDR3 has 17 residues. V lost 0 bases and J 4 bases, leaving 13 bases between the germline ends. The CDR3 sequence is CASSPPTGMAGANVLTF. For the CDR3, the DNA is TGTGCCAGCTCACCACCCACAGGGATGGCCGGGGCCAACGTCCTGACTTTC.

The chain recombines TRBV6-1 with TRBJ2-5; 7 bases match TRBD2. CDR1 is MNHNS and CDR2 is SASEGT in the germline V gene. This CDR3 comprises 14 residues. The V and J ends lost 2 bases and 2 bases, in that order; junction bases with no gene match: 2. CDR3 amino acids: CASSETGGQETQYF. CDR3 nucleotide sequence: TGTGCCAGCAGTGAAACGGGGGGACAAGAGACCCAGTACTTC.

This chain links TRBV7-3 with TRBJ1-3, with TRBD1 identical over 10 bases. The CDR3 has 15 residues. Germline V gene sequence: CDR1 SGHTA, CDR2 FQGTGA. J gave up 4 bases and V 5 bases, and 5 bases lay outside the gene matches. CDR3 residues: CASSLDRGDGNTIYF. DNA for the CDR3: TGTGCCAGCAGCCTGGACAGGGGGGACGGAAACACCATATATTTT.

In nucleotides, the CDR3 is TGTGCCAGCAGCTTGGGGGACAGGGCCAACGAGCAGTACTTC. It yields the protein CASSLGDRANEQYF. The V and J genes are TRBV5-4 and TRBJ2-7; 9 bases are a match to TRBD1. This CDR3 spans 14 amino acids. After removal of 0 bases from V and 5 bases from J, the junction contained 3 bases not matched to a gene. The germline CDR1 and CDR2 sequences are SGHNT and YYREEE (reference sequence). Looking up the rest from reference TRBV5-4 and TRBJ2-7 gives the full variable domain: ETGVTQSPTHLIKTRGQQVTLRCSSQSGHNTVSWYQQALGQGPQFIFQYYREEENGRGNFPPRFSGLQFPNYSSELNVNALELDDSALYLCASSLGDRANEQYFGPGTRLTVT.

This rearrangement joins TRBV18 to TRBJ2-7; the match to TRBD2 covers 11 bases. The ends lost 3 bases at V and 4 bases at J; junction bases unmatched: 2. The CDR3 totals 14 residues. Germline-derived CDR1 and CDR2 are KGHSH and LQKENI. In DNA, the CDR3 is TGTGCCAGCTCACCCACTAGCGGGGGTTACGAGCAGTACTTC. Translated, it gives CASSPTSGGYEQYF.

The chain recombines TRBV2 with TRBJ2-7; 7 nucleotides agree with TRBD2. The germline V gene has CDR1 SNHLY and CDR2 FYNNEI. The CDR3 sequence is 15 residues long. The V and J ends lost 4 bases and 4 bases, in that order; junction bases with no gene match: 10. CDR3 nucleotide sequence: TGTGCCAGCAGTGTATTACCCGGGGGGAGGTACGAGCAGTACTTC. Its protein is CASSVLPGGRYEQYF. Looking up the rest from reference TRBV2 and TRBJ2-7 gives the full variable domain: EPEVTQTPSHQVTQMGQEVILRCVPISNHLYFYWYRQILGQKVEFLVSFYNNEISEKSEIFDDQFSVERPDGSNFTLKIRSTKLEDSAMYFCASSVLPGGRYEQYFGPGTRLTVT.

This clone was picked up a small number of times. The CDR3 nucleotides read TGTGCCAGTAGGCCCCCTGCGTCGGATCAGCCCCAGCATTTT. It encodes CASRPPASDQPQHF. The J gene is TRBJ1-5, the V gene TRBV19; D not resolved. Germline V gene lookup returns CDR1 LNHDA and CDR2 SQIVND (reference sequence). V gave up 6 bases and J gave up 5 bases, with 14 bases separating them. The CDR3 totals 14 residues.

The chain couples TRBV19 to TRBJ2-2; 8 bases align to TRBD1. J was trimmed by 6 bases and V by 2 bases; bases with no gene match: 5. Germline V lookup: CDR1 LNHDA, CDR2 SQIVND (reference sequence). CDR3 length: 15 residues. The CDR3 DNA reads TGTGCCAGTAGTATATTTGGACAGGGACCCGGGGAGCTGTTTTTT. Translated, it gives CASSIFGQGPGELFF.

The chain carries TRBV5-4 and TRBJ1-1, with a tentative D call TRBD1 (6 bases). Trimming shortened V by 3 bases and J by 1 base, and 13 bases separated the two germline ends. This CDR3 contains 15 residues. The germline CDR1 and CDR2 sequences are SGHNT and YYREEE (reference sequence). The CDR3: CASSSGGASNTEAFF. The CDR3 nucleotides read TGTGCCAGCAGCTCCGGGGGGGCCTCGAACACTGAAGCTTTCTTT.

This clone was picked up one time. A read error may explain this, as a much larger clone is one base away. Other DNA sequences in this specimen translate into the identical CDR3. V gene TRBV11-2 combines with J gene TRBJ2-1; 8 bases map to TRBD1. This CDR3 has 15 amino acids. CDR1 and CDR2 (germline): SGHAT, FQNNGV. CDR3 region: CASSLGRGRPNEQFF. CDR3 in DNA: TGTGCCAGTAGCTTAGGCAGGGGGCGGCCCAATGAGCAGTTCTTC.

The rearrangement links TRBV6-1 to TRBJ2-1; 7 nucleotides line up with TRBD1. The germline gives CDR1 MNHNS, CDR2 SASEGT. V gave up 6 bases and J gave up 0 bases; unmatched junction bases: 5. The CDR3 spans 15 residues. The CDR3 loop is CASREQGPSYNEQFF. CDR3 sequence (DNA): TGTGCCAGCAGGGAACAGGGGCCCTCCTACAATGAGCAGTTCTTC.

This chain links TRBV7-8 with TRBJ1-2; possibly TRBD1 for D (5 bases). Per the germline V gene, CDR1 is SGHVS and CDR2 is FQNEAQ. V lost 1 base and J 4 bases, leaving 13 bases between the germline ends. This CDR3 comprises 15 residues. The CDR3 coding sequence is TGTGCCAGCAGCTTAGAGGCAGGGATCGGCTATGGCTACACCTTC. Protein: CASSLEAGIGYGYTF. Using reference TRBV7-8 and TRBJ1-2 for the parts outside the CDR3, the full variable domain is GAGVSQSPRYKVAKRGQDVALRCDPISGHVSLFWYQQALGQGPEFLTYFQNEAQLDKSGLPSDRFFAERPEGSVSTLKIQRTQQEDSAVYLCASSLEAGIGYGYTFGSGTRLTVV.